Below, 17 T cell receptor beta chains from the same sample are listed, as sequenced in a study of cytomegalovirus exposure and HLA in healthy donors. PCR employed 60 Vbeta and 13 Jbeta primers. Sequenced by immunoSEQ multiplex PCR; TCRdb stores in-frame clones only, minus some. The sample records 120,000 or so clones, over 75% being singletons. Sequencing was done on a sample of PBMCs. These receptors originate from a man aged 18 to 29 in good health and CMV-seropositive.

This clone was picked up one time. The V gene is TRBV5-1, the J gene TRBJ1-1; D is perhaps TRBD1 (6 bases). The CDR3 is 15 residues long. The germline V gene encodes CDR1 SGHRS and CDR2 YFSETQ. V lost 1 base, J lost 0 bases, and 10 bases lay in between. CDR3 bases: TGCGCCAGCAGCTTGCAGGGGTTTATGAACACTGAAGCTTTCTTT. It specifies CASSLQGFMNTEAFF.

This chain joins TRBV5-1 and TRBJ1-4; 7 bases are shared with TRBD1. Germline loops: CDR1 SGHRS, CDR2 YFSETQ. This CDR3 has 13 residues. V shed 4 bases and J 7 bases; nucleotides not matched to a gene: 4. In DNA, the CDR3 is TGCGCCAGCAGCAGGGGGCAGGGTGAAAAACTGTTTTTT. Translation gives CASSRGQGEKLFF. The entire variable domain, with the rest obtained from reference TRBV5-1 and TRBJ1-4, is as follows: KAGVTQTPRYLIKTRGQQVTLSCSPISGHRSVSWYQQTPGQGLQFLFEYFSETQRNKGNFPGRFSGRQFSNSRSEMNVSTLELGDSALYLCASSRGQGEKLFFGSGTQLSVL.

This chain uses TRBV9 with TRBJ2-1; 10 positions agree with TRBD2. CDR1 is SGDLS and CDR2 is YYNGEE in the germline V gene. V was clipped by 3 bases and J by 9 bases; unmatched bases: 15. The CDR3 length is 17 residues. CDR3 in amino acids: CASSALPTSGKFGEQFF. In nucleotides, the CDR3 is TGTGCCAGCAGCGCGCTCCCAACTAGCGGGAAGTTTGGTGAGCAGTTCTTC.

V is TRBV29-1 and J is TRBJ1-1; a weak D match, TRBD1 (6 bases). V was pared by 6 bases and J by 1 base, with 9 bases between. This CDR3 spans 12 amino acids. Germline V gene data show CDR1 as SQVTM and CDR2 as ANQGSEA. CDR3 DNA: TGCAGCGTGAGGGGGGGGAACACTGAAGCTTTCTTT. Its translation is CSVRGGNTEAFF.

The genes are TRBV19 and TRBJ1-6; D gene ambiguous. Germline loops: CDR1 LNHDA, CDR2 SQIVND (reference sequence). This CDR3 comprises 13 residues. V lost 6 bases and J 4 bases, leaving 7 bases between the germline ends. CDR3 residues: CASSNSYNSPLHF. CDR3 nucleotide sequence: TGTGCCAGTAGCAACAGTTATAATTCACCCCTCCACTTT. Full variable domain (outside the CDR3, taken from reference TRBV19 and TRBJ1-6): DGGITQSPKYLFRKEGQNVTLSCEQNLNHDAMYWYRQDPGQGLRLIYYSQIVNDFQKGDIAEGYSVSREKKESFPLTVTSAQKNPTAFYLCASSNSYNSPLHFGNGTRLTVT.

This chain connects TRBV9 to TRBJ2-2; D remains unclear. The CDR3 totals 16 residues. Germline V lookup: CDR1 SGDLS, CDR2 YYNGEE. Trimming removed 0 bases from V and 3 bases from J, with 12 bases in between. As DNA, the CDR3 is TGTGCCAGCAGCGTAGGTTCAACAGATTACACCGGGGAGCTGTTTTTT. Encoded protein: CASSVGSTDYTGELFF.

V usage is TRBV6-5 and J usage is TRBJ1-6; 9 nucleotides align to TRBD1. Unmatched junction bases numbered 4, after V lost 0 bases and J lost 10 bases. This CDR3 is 15 amino acids long. The V gene's germline CDR1 is MNHEY and CDR2 SVGAGI. The CDR3 DNA reads as TGTGCCAGCAGTTACTCCGGGACAGGGCTGTCACCCCTCCACTTT. Its translation is CASSYSGTGLSPLHF.

The chain couples TRBV19 to TRBJ2-7; D is ambiguous. CDR3 length: 13 amino acids. Per the germline V gene, CDR1 is LNHDA and CDR2 is SQIVND (reference sequence). The ends were cut back, 2 bases at V and 5 bases at J, with 10 bases in the middle. CDR3 nucleotides: TGTGCCAGTAGTATATCTAAGTCCCACGAGCAGTACTTC. Encoded protein: CASSISKSHEQYF.

This sequence joins TRBV6-5 and TRBJ1-2, with TRBD1 matching 11 bases. The CDR3 consists of 13 residues. Germline V gives CDR1 MNHEY, CDR2 SVGAGI. Losses at the gene ends were 6 bases for V and 8 bases for J; bases not matched to a gene: 5. DNA for the CDR3: TGTGCCAGCAGGGACAGGGGGCGCTTAGGCTACACCTTC. It translates to CASRDRGRLGYTF.

This clone was seen more than once but under ten times. This chain joins TRBV4-1 and TRBJ2-2; TRBD2 might be the D (5 bases). CDR1 and CDR2 (germline): MGHRA, YSYEKL. CDR3 length: 17 amino acids. The V gene lost 1 base and the J gene lost 6 bases, with 18 bases spanning the gap. The CDR3 coding sequence is TGCGCCAGCAGCCAAGGAGGGCAGGCCCAGGATTCCGGGGAGCTGTTTTTT. Protein sequence: CASSQGGQAQDSGELFF.

V and J are TRBV5-5 and TRBJ2-3, with 9 bases lining up with TRBD1. V gave up 0 bases and J gave up 4 bases; unmatched junction bases: 6. The germline gives CDR1 SGHKS, CDR2 YYEKEE (reference sequence). The CDR3 has 16 amino acids. The CDR3 nucleotides are TGTGCCAGCAGCTTGGAAGGACAGGGGTTGCCAGATACGCAGTATTTT. Amino acids: CASSLEGQGLPDTQYF.

The chain employs TRBV7-6 and TRBJ2-7, with 11 bases that match TRBD2. The length of the CDR3 is 16 residues. V shed 5 bases, J shed 1 base, and the junction held 7 bases outside the gene matches. Germline loops: CDR1 SGHVS, CDR2 FNYEAQ. The CDR3 region has the DNA TGTGCCAGCAGCCCTGCCGGACTAGCGGGTTCCTACGAGCAGTACTTC. Translated, it gives CASSPAGLAGSYEQYF.

This chain uses TRBV5-4 with TRBJ2-1, with TRBD1 matching over 7 bases. J lost 3 bases, V lost 2 bases, and 11 bases had no gene match. Germline V CDR1 and CDR2: SGHNT, YYREEE (reference sequence). The CDR3 is 17 residues long. Written as DNA, the CDR3 is TGTGCCAGCAGCTTAGGGTCGGGCAGGGGGATCTACAATGAGCAGTTCTTC. Encoded protein: CASSLGSGRGIYNEQFF.

V usage is TRBV6-6 and J usage is TRBJ1-4; tentative D call: TRBD1 (6 bases). This CDR3 spans 14 amino acids. Germline V lookup: CDR1 MNHNY, CDR2 SVGAGI (reference sequence). The V end lost 3 bases, the J end lost 8 bases, and 13 bases lay between the germline ends. CDR3 nucleotides: TGTGCCAGCAGTTATGTGGCAGGGGACGAAAAACTGTTTTTT. This translates into CASSYVAGDEKLFF.

The chain uses TRBV13 and TRBJ1-3; TRBD1 agrees at 7 bases. V lost 5 bases to trimming and J lost 1 base; unmatched junction nucleotides: 2. Germline CDR1 is PRHDT and CDR2 is FYEKMQ (reference sequence). This CDR3 region has 14 residues. CDR3 sequence (DNA): TGTGCCAGCAGCAACAGGGGATCTGGAAACACCATATATTTT. Translated: CASSNRGSGNTIYF.

The chain combines TRBV4-1 with TRBJ2-2, with D perhaps TRBD2 (5 bases). There are 15 residues in the CDR3. Germline V gene sequence: CDR1 MGHRA, CDR2 YSYEKL. Between the trimmed V and J ends, which lost 5 bases and 0 bases, there was a span of 10 bases. Here the CDR3 DNA reads TGCGCCAGCAGCGACCGGGAAACGAACACCGGGGAGCTGTTTTTT. The encoded protein is CASSDRETNTGELFF.

This chain links TRBV2 with TRBJ1-5; D gene ambiguous. V dropped 8 bases and J dropped 0 bases, with 11 bases sitting between them. The CDR3 is 14 amino acids. Germline CDR1 and CDR2: SNHLY and FYNNEI. CDR3 nucleotide sequence: TGTGCCAGCGATCAGGCCTATAGCAATCAGCCCCAGCATTTT. Its translation is CASDQAYSNQPQHF. Complete variable domain (other parts from reference TRBV2 and TRBJ1-5): EPEVTQTPSHQVTQMGQEVILRCVPISNHLYFYWYRQILGQKVEFLVSFYNNEISEKSEIFDDQFSVERPDGSNFTLKIRSTKLEDSAMYFCASDQAYSNQPQHFGDGTRLSIL.